Following are 18 T cell receptor beta chains from one sample sequenced in a study of blood T cell repertoires in COVID-19. Generated by immunoSEQ multiplex PCR, the TCRdb table keeps only in-frame clones and is missing some. Of 130,000 or so clones listed, just under 85% were seen once; the top ten hold 10% to 15%. Sequencing used peripheral blood. These TCRs come from a human donor in a cohort sampled during active COVID-19.

The chain recombines TRBV6-1 with TRBJ2-7; D is possibly TRBD2 (6 bases). V was cut by 1 base and J by 6 bases, with 16 bases left in between. Germline CDR1 and CDR2: MNHNS and SASEGT. The CDR3 totals 15 residues. CDR3 loop: CASSEGWRGVREQYF. The CDR3 region has the DNA TGTGCCAGCAGTGAAGGCTGGAGGGGCGTACGCGAGCAGTACTTC.

The V gene is TRBV6-5, the J gene TRBJ1-1; D gene ambiguous. Germline-derived CDR1 and CDR2 are MNHEY and SVGAGI. V was clipped by 0 bases and J by 8 bases, with 10 bases between them. This CDR3 spans 13 amino acids. CDR3 in DNA: TGTGCCAGCAGTTACTCGTTACAGACGGAAGCTTTCTTT. Its translation: CASSYSLQTEAFF.

The chain combines TRBV5-6 with TRBJ1-1, with 8 bases aligning to TRBD1. After removal of 6 bases from V and 5 bases from J, the junction contained 15 bases not matched to a gene. Germline CDR1 is SGHDT and CDR2 is YYEEEE. The CDR3 is 16 residues long. CDR3 DNA sequence: TGTGCCAGCAACCCAGGGGGCGCCGGTGGTTGGACTGAAGCTTTCTTT. Its translation is CASNPGGAGGWTEAFF.

The rearrangement links TRBV7-9 to TRBJ2-7; TRBD2 matches 8 bases. The CDR3 is 16 amino acids. Germline CDR1 and CDR2: SEHNR and FQNEAQ (reference sequence). The V and J ends lost 5 bases and 4 bases, in that order; junction bases with no gene match: 13. The CDR3: CASSPRGSGALYEQYF. The DNA of the CDR3 is TGTGCCAGCAGCCCCCGGGGTAGCGGGGCACTATACGAGCAGTACTTC. Variable domain in full (rest from reference TRBV7-9 and TRBJ2-7): DTGVSQNPRHKITKRGQNVTFRCDPISEHNRLYWYRQTLGQGPEFLTYFQNEAQLEKSRLLSDRFSAERPKGSFSTLEIQRTEQGDSAMYLCASSPRGSGALYEQYFGPGTRLTVT.

This chain links TRBV19 with TRBJ1-5, with D possibly TRBD1 on 5 matching bases. V shed 5 bases and J shed 2 bases, with 10 bases lying between them. Germline V gives CDR1 LNHDA, CDR2 SQIVND (reference sequence). This CDR3 is built from 14 residues. CDR3: CASSPMTGNQPQHF. The CDR3 bases are TGTGCCAGTAGTCCTATGACAGGCAATCAGCCCCAGCATTTT.

This clone was observed a handful of times. V is TRBV2 and J is TRBJ1-5; D may be TRBD1 (5 bases). Trimming shortened V by 1 base and J by 2 bases, and 12 bases separated the two germline ends. The CDR3 has 16 residues. Germline V lookup: CDR1 SNHLY, CDR2 FYNNEI. CDR3 bases: TGTGCCAGCAGTGAAGACGGGGGGATTGGCAATCAGCCCCAGCATTTT. Residues: CASSEDGGIGNQPQHF. The full variable domain, rest sourced from reference TRBV2 and TRBJ1-5, is EPEVTQTPSHQVTQMGQEVILRCVPISNHLYFYWYRQILGQKVEFLVSFYNNEISEKSEIFDDQFSVERPDGSNFTLKIRSTKLEDSAMYFCASSEDGGIGNQPQHFGDGTRLSIL.

This clone was detected many times. This sequence joins TRBV27 and TRBJ2-3; D gene uncertain. The CDR3 has 19 residues. Trimming took off 7 bases at V and 2 bases at J, with 28 bases between the two ends. The germline CDR1 and CDR2 sequences are MNHEY and SMNVEV (reference sequence). This CDR3 reads CASKPQTPYSLIHTDTQYF. CDR3 in DNA: TGTGCCAGCAAACCCCAAACCCCCTACAGCCTCATACACACAGATACGCAGTATTTT.

The genes are TRBV1 and TRBJ2-7; TRBD2, the table's D call, lacks a check against the DNA. TRBV1 is flagged as a pseudogene. The CDR3 contains 18 residues. This chain's CDR3 is CTSSQLPGPGGVFYEQYF. In nucleotides, the CDR3 is TGCACCAGCAGCCAACTCCCGGGGCCGGGGGGGGTATTCTACGAGCAGTACTTC.

The chain links TRBV3-1 (or the pseudogene TRBV3-2) to TRBJ2-2, with a weak D call TRBD1 (6 bases). The CDR3 totals 16 residues. Trimming stripped 3 bases from V and 3 bases from J, with 14 bases between. Germline CDR1 is LGHDT and CDR2 is YNNKEL (reference sequence). The CDR3 protein is CASSQPRTVDTGELFF. For the CDR3, the DNA is TGTGCCAGCAGCCAGCCGCGGACAGTAGACACCGGGGAGCTGTTTTTT.

The rearrangement links TRBV30 to TRBJ1-2; 12 nucleotides align to TRBD1. V lost 3 bases to trimming and J lost 6 bases; unmatched junction nucleotides: 8. There are 15 residues in the CDR3. Per the germline V gene, CDR1 is GTSNPN and CDR2 is SVGIG (reference sequence). The CDR3 nucleotides are TGTGCCTGGAGCACCGGGACAGGGGGCTTAGATGGCTACACCTTC. Translating gives CAWSTGTGGLDGYTF.

The count of this clone is one. V and J are TRBV5-4 and TRBJ2-7; TRBD2 is a possible D gene (5 bases). The CDR3 consists of 12 residues. V lost 0 bases to trimming and J lost 6 bases, with 7 bases between them. Germline V gives CDR1 SGHNT, CDR2 YYREEE (reference sequence). CDR3 amino acids: CASSLGGLEQYF. CDR3 DNA sequence: TGTGCCAGCAGCTTGGGAGGGCTCGAGCAGTACTTC.

J is TRBJ1-1 and V is TRBV10-3; possible D gene TRBD1, 6 bases. Trimming pared 2 bases from V and 3 bases from J, leaving 10 bases between. This CDR3 has 14 residues. CDR1 ENHRY and CDR2 SYGVKD come from the germline V gene. CDR3 nucleotide sequence: TGTGCCATCAGTGAGGCACAGGGCTACACTGAAGCTTTCTTT. Protein product: CAISEAQGYTEAFF.

The V call is TRBV5-1, the J call TRBJ1-4, with 8 bases that match TRBD1. Germline V CDR1 and CDR2: SGHRS, YFSETQ. The ends lost 0 bases at V and 1 base at J; junction bases unmatched: 8. The CDR3 extends over 18 amino acids. CDR3 DNA: TGCGCCAGCAGCTTGGCCCCGACAGGGGTGGGAACTAATGAAAAACTGTTTTTT. It codes for CASSLAPTGVGTNEKLFF.

This CDR3 reads CASSEIAVNEQFF. DNA for the CDR3: TGTGCCAGCAGTGAGATTGCGGTTAATGAGCAGTTCTTC. This sequence joins TRBV2 and TRBJ2-1; D ambiguous. Germline lookup yields CDR1 SNHLY and CDR2 FYNNEI. Trimming took 3 bases from V and 7 from J, leaving 10 bases between them. The CDR3 loop spans 13 amino acids.

This clone was detected only a few times. The chain recombines TRBV3-1 (or the pseudogene TRBV3-2) with TRBJ2-1; 9 bases match TRBD2. The V gene's germline CDR1 is LGHDT and CDR2 YNNKEL (reference sequence). J was trimmed by 10 bases and V by 1 base; bases with no gene match: 5. This CDR3 is 14 amino acids long. CDR3 bases: TGTGCCAGCAGCCAAGTCCGCGGGGGGGGCGAGCAGTTCTTC. Protein product: CASSQVRGGGEQFF.

This chain links TRBV27 with TRBJ2-7; maybe TRBD1 (5 bases). The CDR3 runs 14 residues. V was trimmed by 3 bases and J by 1 base, leaving 10 bases between them. Germline CDR1 MNHEY, CDR2 SMNVEV (reference sequence). CDR3 protein: CASSFDSFSYEQYF. The CDR3 bases are TGTGCCAGCAGTTTTGACAGTTTTTCCTACGAGCAGTACTTC.

The rearrangement uses TRBV28 and TRBJ1-2, with 7 positions matching TRBD1. This CDR3 is built from 14 residues. Germline trimming cut 5 bases from V and 6 bases from J; bases unmatched to any gene: 9. The germline gives CDR1 MDHEN, CDR2 SYDVKM. The CDR3 reads CASSQGVAPHGYTF. Written as DNA, the CDR3 is TGTGCCAGCAGTCAGGGGGTAGCTCCTCATGGCTACACCTTC.

This clone is a singleton in its sample. The chain is built from TRBV3-1 (or the pseudogene TRBV3-2) and TRBJ2-7, with 7 nucleotides matching TRBD2. This CDR3 has 14 amino acids. CDR1 is LGHDT and CDR2 is YNNKEL in the germline V gene (reference sequence). Trimming took 5 bases from V and 4 from J; bases not matched to a gene: 8. The chain's CDR3 is CASSDVTGGYEQYF. DNA for the CDR3: TGTGCCAGCAGCGACGTGACGGGGGGTTACGAGCAGTACTTC.